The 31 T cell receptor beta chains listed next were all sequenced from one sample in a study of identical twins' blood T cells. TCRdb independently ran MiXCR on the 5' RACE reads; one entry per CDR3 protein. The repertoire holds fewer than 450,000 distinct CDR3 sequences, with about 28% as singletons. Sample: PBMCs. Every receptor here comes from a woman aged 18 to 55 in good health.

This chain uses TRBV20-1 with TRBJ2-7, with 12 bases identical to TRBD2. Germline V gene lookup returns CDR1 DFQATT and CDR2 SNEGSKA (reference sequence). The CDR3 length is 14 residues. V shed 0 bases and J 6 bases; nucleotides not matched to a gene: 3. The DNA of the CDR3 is TGCAGTGCTAGAGATCGACTAGCGGGGGTCGAGCAGTACTTC. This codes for CSARDRLAGVEQYF.

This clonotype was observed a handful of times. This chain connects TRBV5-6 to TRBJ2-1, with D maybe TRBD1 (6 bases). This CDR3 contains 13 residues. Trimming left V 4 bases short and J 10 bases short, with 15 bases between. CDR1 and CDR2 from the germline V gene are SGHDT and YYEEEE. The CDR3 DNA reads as TGTGCCAGCAGCGTAATCCTCGGGACAGAGCAGTTCTTC. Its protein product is CASSVILGTEQFF.

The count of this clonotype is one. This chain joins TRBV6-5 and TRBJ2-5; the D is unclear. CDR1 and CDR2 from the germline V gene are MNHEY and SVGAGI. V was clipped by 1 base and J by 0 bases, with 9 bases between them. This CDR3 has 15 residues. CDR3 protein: CASSYYGRNQETQYF. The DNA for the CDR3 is TGTGCCAGCAGTTACTATGGGCGGAACCAAGAGACCCAGTACTTC.

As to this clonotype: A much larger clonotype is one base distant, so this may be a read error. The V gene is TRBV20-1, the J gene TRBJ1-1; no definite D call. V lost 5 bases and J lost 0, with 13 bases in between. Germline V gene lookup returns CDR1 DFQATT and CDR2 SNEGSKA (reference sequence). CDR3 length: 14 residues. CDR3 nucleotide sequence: TGCAGTGCTGGAGGTACTGCCATGAACACTGAAGCTTTCTTT. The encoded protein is CSAGGTAMNTEAFF.

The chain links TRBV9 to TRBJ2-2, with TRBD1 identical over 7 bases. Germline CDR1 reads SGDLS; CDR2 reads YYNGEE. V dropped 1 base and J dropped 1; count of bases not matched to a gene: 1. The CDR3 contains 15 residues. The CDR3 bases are TGTGCCAGCAGCGTACGGGACAGGAACACCGGGGAGCTGTTTTTT. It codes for CASSVRDRNTGELFF.

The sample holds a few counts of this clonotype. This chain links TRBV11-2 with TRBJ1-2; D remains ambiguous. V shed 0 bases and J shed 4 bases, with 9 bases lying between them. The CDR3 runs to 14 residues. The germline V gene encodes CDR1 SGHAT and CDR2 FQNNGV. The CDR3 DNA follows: TGTGCCAGCAGCTTAGATCTCGCGGTCTATGGCTACACCTTC. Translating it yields CASSLDLAVYGYTF.

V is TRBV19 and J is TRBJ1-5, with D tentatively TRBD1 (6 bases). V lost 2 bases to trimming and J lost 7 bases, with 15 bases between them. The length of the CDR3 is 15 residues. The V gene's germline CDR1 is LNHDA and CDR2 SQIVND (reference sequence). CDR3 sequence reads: CASSIKGGLKQPQHF. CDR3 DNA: TGTGCCAGTAGTATAAAGGGGGGGTTGAAACAGCCCCAGCATTTT.

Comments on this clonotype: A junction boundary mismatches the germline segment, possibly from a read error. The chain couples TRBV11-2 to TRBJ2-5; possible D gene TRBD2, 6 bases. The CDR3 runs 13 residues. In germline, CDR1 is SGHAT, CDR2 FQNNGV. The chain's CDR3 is CASSFAREETRYF. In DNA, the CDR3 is TGTGCCAGCAGCTTCGCGCGGGAAGAGACCCGGTACTTC.

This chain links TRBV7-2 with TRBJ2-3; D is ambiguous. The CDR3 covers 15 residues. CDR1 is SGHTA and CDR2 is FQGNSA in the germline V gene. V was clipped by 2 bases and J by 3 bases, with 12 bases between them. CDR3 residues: CASSLLTGRTDTQYF. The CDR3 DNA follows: TGTGCCAGCAGCTTACTTACCGGGCGGACAGATACGCAGTATTTT.

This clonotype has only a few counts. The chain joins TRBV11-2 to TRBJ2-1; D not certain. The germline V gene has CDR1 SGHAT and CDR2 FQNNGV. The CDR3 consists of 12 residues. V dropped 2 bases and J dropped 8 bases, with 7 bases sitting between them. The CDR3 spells CASSLLSYEQFF. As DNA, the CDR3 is TGTGCCAGCAGCTTATTGTCGTATGAGCAGTTCTTC.

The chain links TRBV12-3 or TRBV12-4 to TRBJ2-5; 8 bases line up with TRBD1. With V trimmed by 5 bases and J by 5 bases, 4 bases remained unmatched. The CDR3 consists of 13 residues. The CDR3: CASSRDRLETQYF. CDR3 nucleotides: TGTGCCAGCAGTAGGGACAGGCTGGAGACCCAGTACTTC.

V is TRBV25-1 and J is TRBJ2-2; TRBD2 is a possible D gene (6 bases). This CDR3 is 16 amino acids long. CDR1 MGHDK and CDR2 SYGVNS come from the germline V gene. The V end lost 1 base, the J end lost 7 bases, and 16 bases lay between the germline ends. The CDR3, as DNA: TGTGCCAGCAGTGAATTCGCTCTCGCCGGGAGCGGGGAGCTGTTTTTT. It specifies CASSEFALAGSGELFF.

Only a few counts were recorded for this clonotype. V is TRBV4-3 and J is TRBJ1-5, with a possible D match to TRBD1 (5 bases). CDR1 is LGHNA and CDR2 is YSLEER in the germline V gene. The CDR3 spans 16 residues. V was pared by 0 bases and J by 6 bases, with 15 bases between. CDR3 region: CASSQDPRAGPQPQHF. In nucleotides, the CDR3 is TGCGCCAGCAGCCAAGATCCCCGGGCAGGGCCTCAGCCCCAGCATTTT.

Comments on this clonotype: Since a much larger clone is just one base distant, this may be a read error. DNA of the CDR3: TGTGCCAGCAGCCTACAACTTACCGATGGCTGCACCTTC. Translation: CASSLQLTDGCTF. The chain employs TRBV14 and TRBJ1-2; no reliable D call. The length of the CDR3 is 13 residues. CDR1 and CDR2 from the germline V gene are SGHDN and FVKESK.

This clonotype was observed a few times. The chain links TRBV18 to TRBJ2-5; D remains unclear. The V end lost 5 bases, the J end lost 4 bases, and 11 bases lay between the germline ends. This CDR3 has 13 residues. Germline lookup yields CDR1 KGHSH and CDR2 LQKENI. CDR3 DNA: TGTGCCAGCTCAGGCCTTTCTAGAGAGACCCAGTACTTC. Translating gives CASSGLSRETQYF. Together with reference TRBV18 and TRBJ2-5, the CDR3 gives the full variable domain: NAGVMQNPRHLVRRRGQEARLRCSPMKGHSHVYWYRQLPEEGLKFMVYLQKENIIDESGMPKERFSAEFPKEGPSILRIQQVVRGDSAAYFCASSGLSRETQYFGPGTRLLVL.

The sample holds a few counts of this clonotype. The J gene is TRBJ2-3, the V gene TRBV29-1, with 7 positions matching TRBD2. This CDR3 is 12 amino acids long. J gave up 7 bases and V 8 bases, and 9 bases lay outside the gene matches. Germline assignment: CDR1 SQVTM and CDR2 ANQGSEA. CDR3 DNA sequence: TGCAGCCACGGGCGGGAGCTAAATACGCAGTATTTT. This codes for CSHGRELNTQYF.

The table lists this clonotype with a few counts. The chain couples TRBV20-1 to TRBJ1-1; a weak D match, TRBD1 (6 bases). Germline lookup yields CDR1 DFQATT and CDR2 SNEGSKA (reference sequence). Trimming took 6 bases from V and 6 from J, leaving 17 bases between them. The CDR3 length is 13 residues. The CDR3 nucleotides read TGCAGTGCCGCCATAGGGGGGGGCCCTGAAGCTTTCTTT. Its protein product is CSAAIGGGPEAFF.

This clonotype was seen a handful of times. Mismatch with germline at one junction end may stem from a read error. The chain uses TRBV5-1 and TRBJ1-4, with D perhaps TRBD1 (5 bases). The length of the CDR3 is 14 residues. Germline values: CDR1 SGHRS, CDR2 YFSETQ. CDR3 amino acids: CAGSLGPEKEKLFF. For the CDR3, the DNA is TGCGCCGGCAGCTTGGGACCAGAAAAGGAAAAACTGTTTTTT.

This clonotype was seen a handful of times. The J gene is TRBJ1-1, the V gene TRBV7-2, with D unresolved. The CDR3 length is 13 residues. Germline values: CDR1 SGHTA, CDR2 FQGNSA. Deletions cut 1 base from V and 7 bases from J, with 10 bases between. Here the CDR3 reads CASSLVLSYEAFF. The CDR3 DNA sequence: TGTGCCAGCAGCTTAGTGCTGTCCTATGAAGCTTTCTTT.

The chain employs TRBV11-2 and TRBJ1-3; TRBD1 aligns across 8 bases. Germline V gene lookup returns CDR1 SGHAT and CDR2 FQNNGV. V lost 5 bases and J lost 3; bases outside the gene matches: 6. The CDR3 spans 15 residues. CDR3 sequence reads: CASSPPGGLGNTIYF. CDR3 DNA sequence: TGTGCCAGCAGCCCCCCAGGGGGCCTTGGAAACACCATATATTTT.

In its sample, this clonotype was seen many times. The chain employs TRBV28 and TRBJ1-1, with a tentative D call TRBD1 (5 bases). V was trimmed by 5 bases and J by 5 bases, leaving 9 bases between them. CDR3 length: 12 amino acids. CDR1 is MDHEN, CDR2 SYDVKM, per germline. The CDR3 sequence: CASSGGGTEAFF. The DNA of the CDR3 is TGTGCCAGCAGTGGGGGAGGGACTGAAGCTTTCTTT.

Here the CDR3 DNA reads TGTGCCAGCAGCTCGTATACAGGGCGCACTGAAGCTTTCTTT. Its protein product is CASSSYTGRTEAFF. The chain combines TRBV7-2 with TRBJ1-1, with a tentative D call TRBD1 (6 bases). The ends were cut back, 4 bases at V and 4 bases at J, with 13 bases in the middle. This CDR3 has 14 residues. Germline V gene data show CDR1 as SGHTA and CDR2 as FQGNSA.

CDR3 in amino acids: CASSQLSGSFYNEQFF. CDR3 in DNA: TGCGCCAGCAGCCAACTAAGCGGGAGTTTTTACAATGAGCAGTTCTTC. J is TRBJ2-1 and V is TRBV5-1; 8 nucleotides match TRBD2. The CDR3 runs 16 residues. Unmatched junction bases numbered 10, after V lost 4 bases and J lost 4 bases. CDR1 SGHRS and CDR2 YFSETQ come from the germline V gene.

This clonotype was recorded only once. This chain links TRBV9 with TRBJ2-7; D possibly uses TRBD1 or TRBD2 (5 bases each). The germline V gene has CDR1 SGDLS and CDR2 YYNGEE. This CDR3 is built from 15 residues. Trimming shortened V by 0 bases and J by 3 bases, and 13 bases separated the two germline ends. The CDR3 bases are TGTGCCAGCAGCGTAGCAGGTGGGGGAGTCTACGAGCAGTACTTC. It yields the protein CASSVAGGGVYEQYF.

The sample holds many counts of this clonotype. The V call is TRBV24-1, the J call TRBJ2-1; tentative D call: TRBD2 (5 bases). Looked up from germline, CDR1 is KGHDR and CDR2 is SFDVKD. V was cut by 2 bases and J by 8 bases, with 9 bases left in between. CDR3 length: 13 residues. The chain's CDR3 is CATSDSSRDEQFF. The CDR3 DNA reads TGTGCCACCAGTGATTCGTCGAGGGATGAGCAGTTCTTC.

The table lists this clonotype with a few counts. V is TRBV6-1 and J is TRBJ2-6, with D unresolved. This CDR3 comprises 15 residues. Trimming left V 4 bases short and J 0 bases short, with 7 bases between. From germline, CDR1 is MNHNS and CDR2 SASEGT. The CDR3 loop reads CASSVSPSGANVLTF. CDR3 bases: TGTGCCAGCAGTGTCAGTCCCTCTGGGGCCAACGTCCTGACTTTC.

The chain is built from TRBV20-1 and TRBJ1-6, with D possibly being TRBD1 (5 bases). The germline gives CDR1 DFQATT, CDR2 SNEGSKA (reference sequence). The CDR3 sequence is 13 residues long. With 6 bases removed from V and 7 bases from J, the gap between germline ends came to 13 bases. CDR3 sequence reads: CSAKDGGNSPLHF. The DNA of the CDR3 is TGCAGTGCAAAAGACGGGGGAAATTCACCCCTCCACTTT.

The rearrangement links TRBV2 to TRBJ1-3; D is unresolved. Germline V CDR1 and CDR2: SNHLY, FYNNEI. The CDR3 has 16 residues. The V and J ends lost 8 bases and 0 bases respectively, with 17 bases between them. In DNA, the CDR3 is TGTGCCAGCGCCCCAGACTTGCGGTACTCTGGAAACACCATATATTTT. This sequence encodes CASAPDLRYSGNTIYF.

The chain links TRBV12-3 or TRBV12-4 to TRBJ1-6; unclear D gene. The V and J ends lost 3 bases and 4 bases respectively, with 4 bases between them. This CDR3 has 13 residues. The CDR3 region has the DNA TGTGCCAGCAGTTTTAGGTATAATTCACCCCTCCACTTT. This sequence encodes CASSFRYNSPLHF.

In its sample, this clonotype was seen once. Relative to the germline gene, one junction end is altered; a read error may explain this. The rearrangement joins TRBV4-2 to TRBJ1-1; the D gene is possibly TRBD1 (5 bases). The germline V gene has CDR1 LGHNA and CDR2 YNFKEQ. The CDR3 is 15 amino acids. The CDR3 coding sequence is TGTGCCAGCAGCCAAGGGGGCCTTTTGGACACTGGAGCTTTCTTT. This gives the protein CASSQGGLLDTGAFF.

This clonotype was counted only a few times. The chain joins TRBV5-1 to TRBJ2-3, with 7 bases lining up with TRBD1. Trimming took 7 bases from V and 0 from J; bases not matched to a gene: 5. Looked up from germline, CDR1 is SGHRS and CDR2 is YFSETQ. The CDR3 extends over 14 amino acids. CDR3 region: CASAMGQSTDTQYF. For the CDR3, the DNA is TGCGCCAGCGCCATGGGACAGAGCACAGATACGCAGTATTTT.